This entry describes one TCR beta chain. These data originate in a study of blood T cell repertoires in COVID-19. Per germline, CDR1 SGHVS and CDR2 FNYEAQ. There are 16 residues in the CDR3. Trimming pared 5 bases from V and 3 bases from J, leaving 20 bases between. The repertoire was sequenced with immunoSEQ multiplex PCR; TCRdb's copy has only in-frame clones and lacks some. This sample has 95,000 to 110,000 clones; over 75% occur once, and the top ten carry roughly 13%. Specimen: peripheral blood. The source of this sequence is a human donor in a cohort sampled during active or convalescent COVID-19. This sequence joins TRBV7-6 and TRBJ2-7; D is unclear. The CDR3 DNA is TGTGCCAGCAGCACTTGGCCGAGGCCTACCAACTACGAGCAGTACTTC. Translation gives CASSTWPRPTNYEQYF.